The T cell receptor (beta chain) under discussion was sequenced for a study of Graves' ophthalmopathy and Graves' hyperthyroidism. Across the study: No progression to ophthalmopathy over 18 months defined stable hyperthyroidism. Study results and caveats: With more than 60% sensitivity and 72% to 85% specificity, the model predicted ophthalmopathy progression.

This CDR3 has 16 amino acids. Per germline, CDR1 MGHRA and CDR2 YSYEKL. Amplified material comprised TCR beta CDR3 regions derived from RNA transcripts. RT-PCR in the first round used HTBI primers; a second-round multiplex PCR followed. In TCRdb, the multiplex PCR reads were re-called with MiXCR into one record per CDR3 protein. The sample contains 900,000 to 1,200,000 distinct CDR3 sequences, about two fifths of which appear only once. As concerns this clonotype: The antigen is unknown. The junction and the germline gene differ at one end; a read error may be behind it.

The chain carries TRBV4-1 and TRBJ1-4, with D unclear. The clonotype originates from an adult man with Graves' hyperthyroidism. The source material was peripheral blood or thyroid tissue (not recorded which). Here the CDR3 reads CASSQGRIKPNEKLFF. Written as DNA, the CDR3 is TGTGCCAGCAGCCAAGGACGGATAAAACCTAATGAAAAACTGTTTTTT.